A selection of T cell receptor beta chains follows, all from one sample in a study of T cells in Graves' hyperthyroidism and ophthalmopathy. MiXCR was run by TCRdb on the multiplex PCR reads, yielding one entry per CDR3 protein. Found here are about 700,000 distinct CDR3 sequences, around 15% of them singletons; the top ten hold approximately 10%. Input material: blood. Receptors originate from a young woman with Graves' hyperthyroidism. The CDR3 runs from the conserved cysteine through the conserved F or W. A D gene is named only where the DNA matches it firmly. A clone size is listed for some rows: how often the clone was seen (once, few, many), or a class if it is expanded.

length,D,size,J,V,DNA,CDR3
15,TRBD2,many,TRBJ2-1,TRBV7-2,TGTGCCAGCAGCCCCGGACTAGCGTCCTCCAATGAGCAGTTCTTC,CASSPGLASSNEQFF
15,NA,many,TRBJ1-1,TRBV20-1,TGCAGTGCTTTGGGTTGGGGGCGCGGGCTCACTGAAGCTTTCTTT,CSALGWGRGLTEAFF
14,NA,NA,TRBJ2-1,TRBV6-2/TRBV6-3,TGTGCCAGCAGTTATACAGCCAGTTACAATGAGCAGTTCTTC,CASSYTASYNEQFF
12,NA,many,TRBJ1-1,TRBV20-1,TGCAGTGCTTGGACCTACAGGGCTGAAGCTTTCTTT,CSAWTYRAEAFF
14,TRBD1,many,TRBJ2-5,TRBV12-3/TRBV12-4,TGTGCCAGCAGTTCACCTTACAGGGGAGAGACCCAGTACTTC,CASSSPYRGETQYF
15,NA,NA,TRBJ2-7,TRBV7-2,TGTGCCAGCAGCTTAGGACAGTCCTTGTTTTACGAGCAGTACTTC,CASSLGQSLFYEQYF
13,NA,many,TRBJ1-5,TRBV28,TGTGCCAGCAGTCAGGGTTGGGATCAGCCCCAGCATTTT,CASSQGWDQPQHF
16,NA,many,TRBJ2-7,TRBV20-1,TGCAGTGCTAGAGTTATAGGTAGGAGGGAACGGAATGAGCAGTACTTC,CSARVIGRRERNEQYF
14,TRBD2,NA,TRBJ2-7,TRBV4-1,TGCGCCAGCAGCCCATTAGCGGGAAACGACGAGCAGTACTTC,CASSPLAGNDEQYF
15,TRBD1,NA,TRBJ1-2,TRBV7-9,TGTGCCAGCAGCTCGTCCGGGACAGGGGACTATGGCTACACCTTC,CASSSSGTGDYGYTF
14,NA,NA,TRBJ1-1,TRBV9,TGTGCCAGCAGCCCTTCCTCAGGGAACACTGAAGCTTTCTTT,CASSPSSGNTEAFF
17,TRBD2,many,TRBJ2-5,TRBV2,TGTGCCAGCAGTGAAGCAGGGGGTAGCGGGAGTAAAGAGACCCAGTACTTC,CASSEAGGSGSKETQYF
14,TRBD2,few,TRBJ2-5,TRBV6-1,TGTGCCACCTTAACCCTAGCGGGACAAGAGACCCAGTACTTC,CATLTLAGQETQYF
12,NA,few,TRBJ1-5,TRBV15,TGTGCCACCAGGGGAGGGAATCAGCCCCAGCATTTT,CATRGGNQPQHF
16,NA,few,TRBJ1-5,TRBV7-9,TGTGCCAGCAGCCCCGGGGTCCTGGGGGGCGATCAGCCCCAGCATTTT,CASSPGVLGGDQPQHF
14,NA,many,TRBJ1-1,TRBV20-1,TGCAGTGCTAGAGGGATACAGGGCTACACTGAAGCTTTCTTT,CSARGIQGYTEAFF
13,NA,many,TRBJ2-5,TRBV6-5,TGTGCCAGCAGTTACGTTCCAAAAGAGACCCAGTACTTC,CASSYVPKETQYF